The clone carrying this T cell receptor beta chain has more than one count but fewer than ten. This specimen comes from a study of T cell changes during pregnancy in multiple sclerosis. The assay was immunoSEQ multiplex PCR, and TCRdb's table has in-frame clones only and misses some. The sample consists of around 72,000 clones, about 89% of them appearing once. CDR3 size: 16 residues. The V gene end was trimmed by 5 bases and the J gene end by 1 base; junction bases not matched to a gene: 7. CDR1 SGHAT and CDR2 FQDESV come from the germline V gene (reference sequence). The origin of this receptor is a female donor with multiple sclerosis, enrolled in a pregnancy study. The source was CD4+ T cells from peripheral blood mononuclear cells, collected before pregnancy. V is TRBV11-1 and J is TRBJ2-2; 7 bases align to TRBD1. The CDR3 region is CASSTRQGKNTGELFF. The CDR3 nucleotides read TGTGCCAGCAGCACCCGACAGGGAAAGAACACCGGGGAGCTGTTTTTT.